The 8 T cell receptor beta chains listed next were all sequenced from one sample in a study of cytomegalovirus exposure and HLA in healthy donors. Both 60 Vbeta primers and 13 Jbeta primers went into the PCR. Generated by immunoSEQ multiplex PCR, the TCRdb table keeps only in-frame clones and is missing some. Here the sample spans 150,000 to 200,000 clones, roughly four fifths being singletons. Sequencing was done on a sample of PBMCs. Every receptor here comes from a man younger than 30 in good health and CMV-seronegative.

The rearrangement links TRBV19 to TRBJ1-5; D gene uncertain. The CDR3 runs to 12 residues. Trimming removed 6 bases at V and 4 bases at J, with 7 bases between. The germline V gene has CDR1 LNHDA and CDR2 SQIVND (reference sequence). The chain's CDR3 is CASREPNQPQHF. The CDR3 DNA reads TGTGCCAGTAGAGAGCCGAATCAGCCCCAGCATTTT.

This clone was recorded a few times. As DNA, the CDR3 is TGCGCCAGCAGCATCTCGAACACTGAAGCTTTCTTT. Residues: CASSISNTEAFF. V and J are TRBV4-1 and TRBJ1-1; D not resolved. CDR1 MGHRA and CDR2 YSYEKL come from the germline V gene. The V and J ends lost 5 bases and 1 base respectively, with 5 bases between them. This CDR3 region has 12 residues.

This clone turned up a few times. The V and J genes are TRBV29-1 and TRBJ2-3; maybe TRBD2 (5 bases). This CDR3 is built from 13 residues. Germline V gene lookup returns CDR1 SQVTM and CDR2 ANQGSEA. With 6 bases removed from V and 6 bases from J, the gap between germline ends came to 16 bases. CDR3 sequence (DNA): TGCAGCGTCACCGGGAACCTTGGGGATACGCAGTATTTT. It translates to CSVTGNLGDTQYF.

The V gene is TRBV9, the J gene TRBJ2-4, with 8 bases matching TRBD1. CDR1 SGDLS and CDR2 YYNGEE come from the germline V gene. The CDR3 sequence is 15 residues long. The V gene end was trimmed by 4 bases and the J gene end by 10 bases; junction bases not matched to a gene: 13. CDR3 amino acids: CASSPTGQVIGIQYF. The CDR3, as DNA: TGTGCCAGCAGCCCCACGGGACAGGTGATCGGAATTCAGTACTTC. The whole variable domain, remainder taken from reference TRBV9 and TRBJ2-4, is DSGVTQTPKHLITATGQRVTLRCSPRSGDLSVYWYQQSLDQGLQFLIQYYNGEERAKGNILERFSAQQFPDLHSELNLSSLELGDSALYFCASSPTGQVIGIQYFGAGTRLSVL.

The chain joins TRBV28 to TRBJ1-1, with a possible D match to TRBD1 (5 bases). This CDR3 is built from 12 residues. Germline V CDR1 and CDR2: MDHEN, SYDVKM. V lost 1 base, J lost 8 bases, and 8 bases lay in between. The CDR3 is CASSLSPGEAFF. The DNA of the CDR3 is TGTGCCAGCAGTTTATCCCCAGGGGAAGCTTTCTTT.

In its sample, this clone was seen a few times. This chain joins TRBV30 and TRBJ1-2; weak D call: TRBD1 (6 bases). Germline CDR1 is GTSNPN and CDR2 is SVGIG (reference sequence). CDR3 size: 13 residues. V dropped 8 bases and J dropped 7 bases, with 20 bases sitting between them. CDR3 residues: CALNNGGLGGYTF. CDR3 DNA sequence: TGTGCCCTTAACAATGGGGGCTTAGGTGGCTACACCTTC. Complete variable domain (other parts from reference TRBV30 and TRBJ1-2): SQTIHQWPATLVQPVGSPLSLECTVEGTSNPNLYWYRQAAGRGLQLLFYSVGIGQISSEVPQNLSASRPQDRQFILSSKKLLLSDSGFYLCALNNGGLGGYTFGSGTRLTVV.

The gene calls are TRBV6-1 and TRBJ1-4, with D perhaps matching TRBD1 (5 bases). The CDR3 totals 13 residues. Germline CDR1 is MNHNS and CDR2 is SASEGT. Trimming shortened V by 2 bases and J by 12 bases, and 13 bases separated the two germline ends. In DNA form, the CDR3 reads TGTGCCAGCAGTGAAAATCTCAGGGCAGAACTGTTTTTT. This codes for CASSENLRAELFF.

The rearrangement joins TRBV27 to TRBJ2-3, with 9 bases aligning to TRBD1. Germline CDR1 MNHEY, CDR2 SMNVEV (reference sequence). Trimming removed 0 bases from V and 3 bases from J; junction bases left unmatched: 4. The CDR3 runs to 16 residues. Written as DNA, the CDR3 is TGTGCCAGCAGTTTATCCGGGACAGGGCCGACAGATACGCAGTATTTT. It specifies CASSLSGTGPTDTQYF.